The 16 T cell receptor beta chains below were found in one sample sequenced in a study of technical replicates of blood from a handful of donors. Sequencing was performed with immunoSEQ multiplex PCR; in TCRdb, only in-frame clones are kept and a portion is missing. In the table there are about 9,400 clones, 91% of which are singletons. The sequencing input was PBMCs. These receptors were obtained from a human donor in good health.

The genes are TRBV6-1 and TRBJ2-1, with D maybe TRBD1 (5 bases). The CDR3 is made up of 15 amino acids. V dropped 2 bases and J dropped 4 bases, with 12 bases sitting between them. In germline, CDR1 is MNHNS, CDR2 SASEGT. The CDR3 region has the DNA TGTGCCAGCAGTGAAACCGACAGAAGGTACAATGAGCAGTTCTTC. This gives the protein CASSETDRRYNEQFF.

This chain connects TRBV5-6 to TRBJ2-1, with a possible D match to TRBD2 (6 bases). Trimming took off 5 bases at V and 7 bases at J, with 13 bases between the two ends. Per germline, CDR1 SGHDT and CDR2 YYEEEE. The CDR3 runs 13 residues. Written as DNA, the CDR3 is TGTGCCAGCAGGTCGGGGGTCCGGAATGAGCAGTTCTTC. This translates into CASRSGVRNEQFF. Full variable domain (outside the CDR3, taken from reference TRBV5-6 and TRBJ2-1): DAGVTQSPTHLIKTRGQQVTLRCSPKSGHDTVSWYQQALGQGPQFIFQYYEEEERQRGNFPDRFSGHQFPNYSSELNVNALLLGDSALYLCASRSGVRNEQFFGPGTRLTVL.

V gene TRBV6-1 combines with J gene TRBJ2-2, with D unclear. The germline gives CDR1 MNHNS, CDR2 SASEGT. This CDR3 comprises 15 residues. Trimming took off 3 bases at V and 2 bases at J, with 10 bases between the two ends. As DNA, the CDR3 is TGTGCCAGCAGTGAGGAGTTATCTAACACCGGGGAGCTGTTTTTT. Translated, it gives CASSEELSNTGELFF.

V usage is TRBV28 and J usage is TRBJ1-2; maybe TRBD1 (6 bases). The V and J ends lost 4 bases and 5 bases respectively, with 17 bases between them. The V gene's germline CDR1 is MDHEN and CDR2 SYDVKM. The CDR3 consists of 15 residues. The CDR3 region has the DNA TGTGCCAGCAGTTCCTCACAGGGTGGACCTTATGGCTACACCTTC. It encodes CASSSSQGGPYGYTF.

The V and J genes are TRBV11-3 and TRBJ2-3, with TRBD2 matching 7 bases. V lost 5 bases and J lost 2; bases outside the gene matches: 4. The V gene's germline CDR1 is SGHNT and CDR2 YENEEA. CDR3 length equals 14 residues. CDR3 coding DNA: TGTGCCAGCAGCCCTAGCGGATTCACAGATACGCAGTATTTT. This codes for CASSPSGFTDTQYF.

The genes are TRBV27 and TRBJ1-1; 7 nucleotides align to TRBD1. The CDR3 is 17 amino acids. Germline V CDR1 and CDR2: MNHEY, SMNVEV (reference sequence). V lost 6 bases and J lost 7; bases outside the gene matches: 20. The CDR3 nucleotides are TGTGCCAGCAGACCCACGACGACAGGGCGTCGAGGGATTGAAGCTTTCTTT. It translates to CASRPTTTGRRGIEAFF.

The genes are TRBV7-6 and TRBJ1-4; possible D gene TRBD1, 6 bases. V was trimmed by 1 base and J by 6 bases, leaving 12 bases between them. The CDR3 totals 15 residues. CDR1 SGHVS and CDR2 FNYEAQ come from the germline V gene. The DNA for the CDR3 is TGTGCCAGCAGCTTAGAAGTGGGGGCCGATGAAAAACTGTTTTTT. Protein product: CASSLEVGADEKLFF.

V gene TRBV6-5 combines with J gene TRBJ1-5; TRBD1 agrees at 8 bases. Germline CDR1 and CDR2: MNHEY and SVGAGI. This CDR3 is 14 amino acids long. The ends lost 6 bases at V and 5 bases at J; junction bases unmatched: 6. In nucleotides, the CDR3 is TGTGCCAGCAGGCCACAGGGGGGAGATCAGCCCCAGCATTTT. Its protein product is CASRPQGGDQPQHF.

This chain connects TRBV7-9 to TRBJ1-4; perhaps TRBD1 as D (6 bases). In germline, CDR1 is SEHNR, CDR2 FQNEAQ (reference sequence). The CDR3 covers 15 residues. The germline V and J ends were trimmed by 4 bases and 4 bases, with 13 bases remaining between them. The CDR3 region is CASSYNRDLNEKLFF. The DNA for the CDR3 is TGTGCCAGCAGCTATAACAGGGATCTTAATGAAAAACTGTTTTTT.

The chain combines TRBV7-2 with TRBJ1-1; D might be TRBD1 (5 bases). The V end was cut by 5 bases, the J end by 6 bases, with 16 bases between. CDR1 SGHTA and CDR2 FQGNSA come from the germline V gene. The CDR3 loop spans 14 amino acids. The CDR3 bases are TGTGCCAGCAGCCAAAAGGGGTTGTCGGCTGAAGCTTTCTTT. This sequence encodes CASSQKGLSAEAFF.

The CDR3 DNA reads TGTGCCAGCAGTGGACAGGGCGGTTCCTATGGCTACACCTTC. It yields the protein CASSGQGGSYGYTF. The J gene is TRBJ1-2, the V gene TRBV2, with TRBD1 matching over 7 bases. The CDR3 totals 14 residues. From germline, CDR1 is SNHLY and CDR2 FYNNEI. The junction had 6 bases not matched to a gene; V was cut back by 4 bases and J by 4 bases.

This CDR3 reads CASSRQGDVGQPQHF. The CDR3 coding sequence is TGTGCCAGCAGCAGACAGGGGGATGTGGGTCAGCCCCAGCATTTT. The V and J genes are TRBV7-9 and TRBJ1-5, with 9 positions matching TRBD1. Germline assignment: CDR1 SEHNR and CDR2 FQNEAQ (reference sequence). The CDR3 contains 15 residues. With V trimmed by 5 bases and J by 6 bases, 8 bases remained unmatched. Full variable domain (outside the CDR3, taken from reference TRBV7-9 and TRBJ1-5): DTGVSQNPRHKITKRGQNVTFRCDPISEHNRLYWYRQTLGQGPEFLTYFQNEAQLEKSRLLSDRFSAERPKGSFSTLEIQRTEQGDSAMYLCASSRQGDVGQPQHFGDGTRLSIL.

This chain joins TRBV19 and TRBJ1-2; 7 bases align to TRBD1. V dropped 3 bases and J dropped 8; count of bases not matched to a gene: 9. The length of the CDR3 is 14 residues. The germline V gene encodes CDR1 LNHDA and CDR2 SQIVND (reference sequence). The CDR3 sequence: CASSIRWQGDGYTF. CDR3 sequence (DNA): TGTGCCAGTAGTATCCGTTGGCAGGGGGACGGCTACACCTTC.

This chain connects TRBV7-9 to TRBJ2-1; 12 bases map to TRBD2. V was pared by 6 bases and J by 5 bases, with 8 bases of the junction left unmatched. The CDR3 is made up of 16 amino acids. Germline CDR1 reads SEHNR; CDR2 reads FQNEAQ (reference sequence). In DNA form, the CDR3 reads TGTGCCAGCAGTCCACGAGGGACTAGCGGGCACAATGAGCAGTTCTTC. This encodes CASSPRGTSGHNEQFF.

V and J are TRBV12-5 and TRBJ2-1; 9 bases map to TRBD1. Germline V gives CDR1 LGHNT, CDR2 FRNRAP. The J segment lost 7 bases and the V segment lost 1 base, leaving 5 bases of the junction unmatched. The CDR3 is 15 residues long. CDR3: CASGLDGTGRNEQFF. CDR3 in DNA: TGTGCTAGTGGTTTGGACGGGACAGGGAGAAATGAGCAGTTCTTC.

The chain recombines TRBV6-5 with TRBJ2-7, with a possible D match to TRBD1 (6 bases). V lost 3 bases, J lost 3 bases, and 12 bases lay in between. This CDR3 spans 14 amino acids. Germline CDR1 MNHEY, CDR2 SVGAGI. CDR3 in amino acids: CASSYRTVGYEQYF. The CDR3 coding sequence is TGTGCCAGCAGTTATCGGACAGTCGGCTACGAGCAGTACTTC.